These 14 T cell receptor beta chains came from one sample sequenced in a study of blood T cell repertoires in COVID-19. The repertoire was sequenced with immunoSEQ multiplex PCR; TCRdb's copy has only in-frame clones and lacks some. This table has about 400,000 clones, roughly 88% appearing once. Sequenced: PBMCs or T cells enriched from blood (not recorded which). The receptors originated from a woman aged 40-49 years with acute COVID-19.

This clone was observed a few times. The chain recombines TRBV9 with TRBJ1-2, with 7 bases identical to TRBD1. Germline CDR1 is SGDLS and CDR2 is YYNGEE. V was pared by 2 bases and J by 6 bases, with 13 bases of the junction left unmatched. This CDR3 is 16 amino acids long. The CDR3 DNA reads as TGTGCCAGCAGCGTGTCTGGACAGGAAATGGGCCATGGCTACACCTTC. This codes for CASSVSGQEMGHGYTF.

The gene calls are TRBV5-4 and TRBJ2-1, with D tentatively TRBD2 (6 bases). Trimming stripped 4 bases from V and 7 bases from J, with 9 bases between. The CDR3 is 12 residues long. Germline V gives CDR1 SGHNT, CDR2 YYREEE (reference sequence). The CDR3 nucleotides read TGTGCCAGCAGCGCGGGACGGAATGAGCAGTTCTTC. It codes for CASSAGRNEQFF.

The rearrangement links TRBV6-5 to TRBJ1-1, with D possibly TRBD1 on 6 matching bases. With 7 bases removed from V and 5 bases from J, the gap between germline ends came to 14 bases. This CDR3 contains 13 residues. Germline V lookup: CDR1 MNHEY, CDR2 SVGAGI. Here the CDR3 DNA reads TGTGCCAGCAACGACAGGCGGAGAACTGAAGCTTTCTTT. Protein sequence: CASNDRRRTEAFF.

The gene calls are TRBV14 and TRBJ1-1; D unresolved. This CDR3 is built from 13 residues. The V gene's germline CDR1 is SGHDN and CDR2 FVKESK. V was pared by 4 bases and J by 6 bases, with 12 bases between. CDR3 sequence reads: CASSPFPQAEAFF. The CDR3 region has the DNA TGTGCCAGCAGCCCTTTCCCCCAGGCTGAAGCTTTCTTT.

The chain is built from TRBV13 and TRBJ1-2; D is ambiguous. The CDR3 consists of 14 residues. Germline lookup yields CDR1 PRHDT and CDR2 FYEKMQ (reference sequence). The ends were cut back, 0 bases at V and 5 bases at J, with 10 bases in the middle. In nucleotides, the CDR3 is TGTGCCAGCAGCTTAGGGGGTCAGGAATATGGCTACACCTTC. It is translated as CASSLGGQEYGYTF.

The V call is TRBV2, the J call TRBJ1-1, with TRBD1 identical over 9 bases. The germline gives CDR1 SNHLY, CDR2 FYNNEI. The length of the CDR3 is 14 residues. V lost 7 bases, J lost 6 bases, and 9 bases stayed unmatched. DNA for the CDR3: TGTGCCAGCACCTCGGACAGGGGTAGCCCTGAAGCTTTCTTT. This codes for CASTSDRGSPEAFF.

The V call is TRBV7-8, the J call TRBJ2-7; TRBD1 might be the D (6 bases). Deletions cut 2 bases from V and 7 bases from J, with 15 bases between. From germline, CDR1 is SGHVS and CDR2 FQNEAQ. The CDR3 runs to 14 residues. In DNA form, the CDR3 reads TGTGCCAGCAGCTTAAGCTGGACAGTAGGTGAGCAGTACTTC. As protein: CASSLSWTVGEQYF.

The chain combines TRBV7-2 with TRBJ2-5; 16 nucleotides line up with TRBD2. Germline CDR1 reads SGHTA; CDR2 reads FQGNSA. V trimming: 5 bases; J trimming: 5 bases; junction bases outside the gene matches: 5. The CDR3 is 16 amino acids. The CDR3 loop is CASSQGTSGGAETQYF. In nucleotides, the CDR3 is TGTGCCAGCAGCCAGGGGACTAGCGGGGGGGCGGAGACCCAGTACTTC.

The chain joins TRBV7-2 to TRBJ2-7; weak D call: TRBD2 (6 bases). Trimming removed 3 bases from V and 0 bases from J, with 9 bases in between. This CDR3 spans 14 amino acids. CDR1 is SGHTA and CDR2 is FQGNSA in the germline V gene. DNA for the CDR3: TGTGCCAGCAGCTTCAGCGGGTTCTCCTACGAGCAGTACTTC. Its protein product is CASSFSGFSYEQYF.

This clone was found a few times. The rearrangement links TRBV6-5 to TRBJ1-2, with TRBD1 as a possible D gene (5 bases). V lost 0 bases and J lost 4, with 15 bases in between. The CDR3 is made up of 16 amino acids. The germline V gene has CDR1 MNHEY and CDR2 SVGAGI. CDR3 sequence: CASSYSTGDYAYGYTF. CDR3 in DNA: TGTGCCAGCAGTTACTCGACCGGGGACTACGCCTATGGCTACACCTTC.

The V call is TRBV30, the J call TRBJ1-5; 8 nucleotides line up with TRBD1. Germline trimming cut 3 bases from V and 6 bases from J; bases unmatched to any gene: 4. The CDR3 covers 13 residues. The germline gives CDR1 GTSNPN, CDR2 SVGIG (reference sequence). The CDR3 here is CAWSRGQGQPQHF. CDR3 nucleotides: TGTGCCTGGAGCCGAGGACAGGGTCAGCCCCAGCATTTT.

The chain links TRBV19 to TRBJ1-4; D uncertain. Germline CDR1 reads LNHDA; CDR2 reads SQIVND (reference sequence). CDR3 length equals 13 residues. The V end lost 6 bases, the J end lost 8 bases, and 13 bases lay between the germline ends. This CDR3 is CASRTGSVEKLFF. The CDR3 DNA reads TGTGCCAGTAGGACGGGTTCCGTAGAAAAACTGTTTTTT.

The chain carries TRBV27 and TRBJ1-2; 8 bases line up with TRBD1. The germline V gene encodes CDR1 MNHEY and CDR2 SMNVEV (reference sequence). V lost 8 bases to trimming and J lost 7 bases; unmatched junction nucleotides: 9. The CDR3 loop spans 13 amino acids. The CDR3 is CASGYRGVGGYTF. The CDR3 DNA reads TGTGCCAGCGGATACAGGGGGGTGGGTGGCTACACCTTC.

The chain combines TRBV5-1 with TRBJ1-1; 8 bases map to TRBD1. CDR3 length: 14 amino acids. Unmatched junction bases numbered 4, after V lost 4 bases and J lost 2 bases. Germline values: CDR1 SGHRS, CDR2 YFSETQ. The DNA of the CDR3 is TGCGCCAGCAGCCAGGACAGGGAAAACACTGAAGCTTTCTTT. Amino acids: CASSQDRENTEAFF.